This T cell receptor (beta chain) emerged from a study of blood T cells in healthy people across ages. A sample-barcoded 5' primer and a J-beta primer mix were used in a second PCR of about 7 to 12 cycles. TCRdb re-analysed the 5' RACE reads in MiXCR, keeping a single row per CDR3 protein. The profile shows 850,000 to 1,000,000 distinct CDR3 sequences, roughly 50% of them singletons. Trimming took 5 bases from V and 1 from J; bases not matched to a gene: 15. This CDR3 has 18 amino acids. The TCR sequence derives from a woman aged 60 to 75 in good health. The V gene is TRBV12-3 or TRBV12-4, the J gene TRBJ2-5, with TRBD2 matching over 8 bases. Sample: blood. The CDR3 sequence is CASSPLPLASGFQETQYF. CDR3 nucleotides: TGTGCCAGCAGTCCCCTCCCCCTCGCTAGCGGGTTCCAAGAGACCCAGTACTTC.